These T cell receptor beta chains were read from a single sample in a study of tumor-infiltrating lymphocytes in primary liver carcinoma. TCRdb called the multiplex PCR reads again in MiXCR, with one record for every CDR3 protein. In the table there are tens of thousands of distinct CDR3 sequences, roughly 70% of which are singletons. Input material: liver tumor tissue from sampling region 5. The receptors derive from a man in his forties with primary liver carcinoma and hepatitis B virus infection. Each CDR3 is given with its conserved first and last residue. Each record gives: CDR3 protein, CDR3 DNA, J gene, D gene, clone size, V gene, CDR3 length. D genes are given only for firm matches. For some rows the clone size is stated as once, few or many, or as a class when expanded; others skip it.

CDR3aa: CASTYSRPGTYKQYF; CDR3nt: TGTGCCAGCACCTACTCCCGGCCTGGCACCTACAAGCAGTACTTC; j_gene: TRBJ2-7; d_gene: -; abundance: once; v_gene: TRBV6-5; len: 15
CDR3aa: CSRRVAYGEYF; CDR3nt: TGCAGCCGAAGGGTTGCCTACGGGGAGTACTTC; j_gene: TRBJ2-7; d_gene: -; abundance: -; v_gene: TRBV29-1; len: 11
CDR3aa: CSHRQEETQYF; CDR3nt: TGCAGCCACCGACAGGAAGAGACCCAATACTTC; j_gene: TRBJ2-5; d_gene: -; abundance: -; v_gene: TRBV29-1; len: 11
CDR3aa: CATGRTGQETQYF; CDR3nt: TGTGCCACCGGTCGAACAGGGCAAGAGACCCAGTACTTC; j_gene: TRBJ2-5; d_gene: -; abundance: -; v_gene: TRBV15; len: 13
CDR3aa: CASSQPQGLGTVHVQFF; CDR3nt: TGCGCCAGCAGCCAACCCCAAGGATTGGGGACGGTCCATGTGCAGTTCTTC; j_gene: TRBJ2-1; d_gene: -; abundance: -; v_gene: TRBV4-1; len: 17
CDR3aa: CASNQASNSYGQYF; CDR3nt: TGCGCCAGCAACCAAGCATCAAACTCCTACGGGCAGTACTTC; j_gene: TRBJ2-7; d_gene: -; abundance: -; v_gene: TRBV4-1; len: 14
CDR3aa: CAGSPEAGINTDTQHF; CDR3nt: TGCGCCGGCAGCCCAGAGGCGGGGATAAACACAGATACGCAGCATTTT; j_gene: TRBJ1-5; d_gene: -; abundance: -; v_gene: TRBV4-1; len: 16
CDR3aa: CARSRFLSYEHYF; CDR3nt: TGTGCCAGAAGCAGGTTTCTCTCCTACGAGCATTACTTC; j_gene: TRBJ2-7; d_gene: -; abundance: -; v_gene: TRBV6-5; len: 13
CDR3aa: CSVAVSTDTQYF; CDR3nt: TGCAGCGTTGCGGTTAGCACAGATACACAGTATTTT; j_gene: TRBJ2-3; d_gene: -; abundance: -; v_gene: TRBV29-1; len: 12
CDR3aa: CSVDGQGTTEAFF; CDR3nt: TGCAGCGTTGACGGTCAGGGGACCACTGAAGCTTTCTTC; j_gene: TRBJ1-1; d_gene: -; abundance: few; v_gene: TRBV29-1; len: 13
CDR3aa: CASSLPPSSDEQFF; CDR3nt: TGTGCCAGCAGTTTACCCCCGTCTAGCGATGAGCAGTTCTTC; j_gene: TRBJ2-1; d_gene: -; abundance: many; v_gene: TRBV12-3/TRBV12-4; len: 14
CDR3aa: CVSSLGRERPDTQYF; CDR3nt: TGTGTCAGCAGCTTAGGCCGGGAGAGGCCAGATACTCAGTATTTT; j_gene: TRBJ2-3; d_gene: -; abundance: -; v_gene: TRBV5-4; len: 15
CDR3aa: CASSLGILTGELFF; CDR3nt: TGTGCCAGCAGCTTAGGTATCCTCACCGGGGAGCTGTTTTTC; j_gene: TRBJ2-2; d_gene: -; abundance: -; v_gene: TRBV11-2; len: 14
CDR3aa: CASSLWFGTQYF; CDR3nt: TGTGCCAGCAGCTTATGGTTTGGTACGCAGTATTTT; j_gene: TRBJ2-3; d_gene: -; abundance: -; v_gene: TRBV7-2; len: 12
CDR3aa: CASSSGEVCLQPQHF; CDR3nt: TGCGCCAGCAGTTCAGGGGAGGTTTGTCTTCAGCCCCAGCATTTT; j_gene: TRBJ1-5; d_gene: -; abundance: -; v_gene: TRBV4-1; len: 15
CDR3aa: CASNSHQRESGELFF; CDR3nt: TGTGCCAGCAATTCCCACCAGCGGGAGTCCGGGGAGCTGTTTTTT; j_gene: TRBJ2-2; d_gene: TRBD2; abundance: many; v_gene: TRBV6-1; len: 15
CDR3aa: CVSSSYGIDTQCF; CDR3nt: TGTGTCAGCAGCTCCTATGGGATAGATACGCAGTGTTTT; j_gene: TRBJ2-3; d_gene: -; abundance: -; v_gene: TRBV7-9; len: 13
CDR3aa: CASSPRERSTEHYNEQFF; CDR3nt: TGTGCCAGCAGCCCGAGGGAGCGCTCAACAGAACACTACAATGAGCAGTTCTTC; j_gene: TRBJ2-1; d_gene: -; abundance: -; v_gene: TRBV6-5; len: 18
CDR3aa: CTNSLSWGDTQYF; CDR3nt: TGTACCAACAGCTTATCATGGGGAGATACGCAGTATTTT; j_gene: TRBJ2-3; d_gene: -; abundance: few; v_gene: TRBV11-2; len: 13
CDR3aa: CASRSRDSALYFCASSLINEQFF; CDR3nt: -; j_gene: TRBJ2-1; d_gene: -; abundance: once; v_gene: TRBV11-2; len: 23
CDR3aa: CASSITGDVTGELFF; CDR3nt: TGCGCCAGCAGTATAACGGGAGATGTCACCGGGGAGCTATTTTTT; j_gene: TRBJ2-2; d_gene: -; abundance: -; v_gene: TRBV4-1; len: 15
CDR3aa: CASSPPKGQGYEQYF; CDR3nt: TGTGCCAGCTCACCACCGAAGGGACAGGGCTACGAGCAGTACTTC; j_gene: TRBJ2-7; d_gene: TRBD1; abundance: -; v_gene: TRBV18; len: 15
CDR3aa: CASSLLGGLGQPHF; CDR3nt: TGTGCCAGCAGCTTACTTGGGGGCCTCGGGCAGCCCCATTTT; j_gene: TRBJ1-5; d_gene: -; abundance: -; v_gene: TRBV11-2; len: 14
CDR3aa: CASSYGRRETQYF; CDR3nt: TGTGCCAGTAGTTACGGGAGGCGGGAGACCCAGTACTTC; j_gene: TRBJ2-5; d_gene: TRBD2; abundance: -; v_gene: TRBV6-5; len: 13
CDR3aa: CASSSDLVDTQHF; CDR3nt: TGTGCCAGCAGCTCAGATCTGGTTGATACGCAGCATTTT; j_gene: TRBJ1-5; d_gene: -; abundance: -; v_gene: TRBV11-3; len: 13
CDR3aa: CASSPFGLAGSNEQFF; CDR3nt: TGCGCCAGCAGCCCCTTCGGACTAGCGGGGAGCAATGAGCAGTTCTTC; j_gene: TRBJ2-1; d_gene: TRBD2; abundance: -; v_gene: TRBV12-3/TRBV12-4; len: 16
CDR3aa: CASSKGLAGGRSSCNEQFF; CDR3nt: TGTGCCAGCAGTAAAGGACTAGCGGGAGGTCGGAGCTCCTGCAATGAGCAGTTCTTC; j_gene: TRBJ2-1; d_gene: TRBD2; abundance: -; v_gene: TRBV12-3/TRBV12-4; len: 19
CDR3aa: CAGSLGQGQYF; CDR3nt: TGTGCTGGCAGCTTAGGACAGGGTCAGTACTTC; j_gene: TRBJ2-7; d_gene: TRBD1; abundance: -; v_gene: TRBV13; len: 11
CDR3aa: CASCPLEGGYTF; CDR3nt: TGTGCCAGCTGCCCTTTAGAGGGCGGCTATACCTTC; j_gene: TRBJ1-2; d_gene: -; abundance: -; v_gene: TRBV4-2; len: 12
CDR3aa: CVSSYMGVSETQYF; CDR3nt: TGTGTCAGCAGTTACATGGGAGTGAGCGAGACCCAGTACTTC; j_gene: TRBJ2-5; d_gene: -; abundance: many; v_gene: TRBV6-5; len: 14
CDR3aa: CASSERQGYQETQYF; CDR3nt: TGTGCCAGCAGTGAACGCCAGGGGTACCAAGAGACCCAGTACTTC; j_gene: TRBJ2-5; d_gene: -; abundance: many; v_gene: TRBV6-4; len: 15
CDR3aa: CSSSLVSSFQDEQYF; CDR3nt: TGTTCCAGCAGCTTGGTATCTTCGTTTCAGGACGAGCAGTACTTC; j_gene: TRBJ2-7; d_gene: -; abundance: -; v_gene: TRBV11-2; len: 15
CDR3aa: CSVEGRGQYNEQFF; CDR3nt: TGCAGCGTTGAAGGCCGGGGACAGTACAATGAGCAGTTCTTC; j_gene: TRBJ2-1; d_gene: TRBD1; abundance: medium-sized; v_gene: TRBV29-1; len: 14
CDR3aa: CASTFAGTSWNTVELFF; CDR3nt: TGTGCCAGCACCTTTGCCGGGACTAGCTGGAACACCGTGGAGCTGTTTTTT; j_gene: TRBJ2-2; d_gene: TRBD2; abundance: -; v_gene: TRBV7-8; len: 17
CDR3aa: CASSRSDRRTDTQYF; CDR3nt: TGTGCCAGCAGTAGGTCCGATAGGCGCACAGATACGCAGTATTTT; j_gene: TRBJ2-3; d_gene: -; abundance: few; v_gene: TRBV28; len: 15
CDR3aa: CASSFPSGTGGRTDTQYF; CDR3nt: TGTGCCAGCAGCTTTCCCTCGGGGACGGGAGGGAGAACAGATACGCAGTATTTC; j_gene: TRBJ2-3; d_gene: TRBD2; abundance: -; v_gene: TRBV7-8; len: 18
CDR3aa: CASSLITSGRADPTYEQYF; CDR3nt: TGTGCCAGCAGCTTAATTACTAGCGGGAGGGCCGACCCAACCTACGAGCAATACTTC; j_gene: TRBJ2-7; d_gene: TRBD2; abundance: -; v_gene: TRBV11-2; len: 19
CDR3aa: CSPSFGQGQETQYF; CDR3nt: TGCAGTCCAAGTTTTGGGCAGGGCCAAGAGACCCAGTACTTC; j_gene: TRBJ2-5; d_gene: -; abundance: -; v_gene: TRBV20-1; len: 14
CDR3aa: CVTSLGGTLPYEQYF; CDR3nt: TGTGTCACCAGCCTCGGCGGGACTCTACCCTACGAACAGTACTTC; j_gene: TRBJ2-7; d_gene: -; abundance: -; v_gene: TRBV11-2; len: 15
CDR3aa: CSGWDDEKFF; CDR3nt: TGCAGCGGATGGGACGATGAGAAGTTCTTC; j_gene: TRBJ2-1; d_gene: -; abundance: -; v_gene: TRBV29-1; len: 10
CDR3aa: CASCLLMVGISNQPLHF; CDR3nt: TGTGCCAGTTGCCTACTGATGGTCGGGATAAGCAATCAGCCCCTGCATTTT; j_gene: TRBJ1-5; d_gene: -; abundance: once; v_gene: TRBV12-3/TRBV12-4; len: 17
CDR3aa: CDSSLVKGGQLHGTQHF; CDR3nt: TGTGACAGCAGCTTAGTAAAAGGCGGACAGCTCCACGGGACCCAGCACTTC; j_gene: TRBJ2-5; d_gene: -; abundance: -; v_gene: TRBV11-1; len: 17
CDR3aa: CANSPRTAGGGNIQYF; CDR3nt: TGCGCCAACAGCCCGCGGACGGCCGGCGGGGGAAACATTCAGTACTTC; j_gene: TRBJ2-4; d_gene: TRBD2; abundance: -; v_gene: TRBV13; len: 16
CDR3aa: CASSPTSGNYNEQFF; CDR3nt: TGTGCCAGCAGCCCAACTAGCGGGAACTACAATGAGCAGTTCTTC; j_gene: TRBJ2-1; d_gene: TRBD2; abundance: -; v_gene: TRBV28; len: 15
CDR3aa: CASSLRGGETKYF; CDR3nt: TGTGCCAGCAGTTTACGGGGTGGAGAGACCAAATACTTC; j_gene: TRBJ2-5; d_gene: -; abundance: -; v_gene: TRBV12-3/TRBV12-4; len: 13
CDR3aa: CASSSQGPAYPGELFF; CDR3nt: TGTGCCAGCAGTTCACAGGGACCCGCTTACCCCGGGGAGCTGTTTTTT; j_gene: TRBJ2-2; d_gene: -; abundance: many; v_gene: TRBV7-9; len: 16
CDR3aa: CNVFGQVAYEQYF; CDR3nt: TGCAACGTTTTCGGACAGGTCGCCTACGAGCAGTACTTC; j_gene: TRBJ2-7; d_gene: TRBD1; abundance: once; v_gene: TRBV29-1; len: 13